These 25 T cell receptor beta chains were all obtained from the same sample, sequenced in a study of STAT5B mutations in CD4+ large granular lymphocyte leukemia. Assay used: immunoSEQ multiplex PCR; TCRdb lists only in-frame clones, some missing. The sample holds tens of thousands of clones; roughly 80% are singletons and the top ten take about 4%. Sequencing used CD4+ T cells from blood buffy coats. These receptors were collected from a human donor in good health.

The CDR3 region has the DNA TGTGCCAGCAGCTTTGCCGGGCCAAGAGACGAGCAGTACTTC. This translates into CASSFAGPRDEQYF. This chain uses TRBV5-8 with TRBJ2-7; D gene unclear. The V end lost 2 bases, the J end lost 5 bases, and 14 bases lay between the germline ends. Germline V gene data show CDR1 as SGHTS and CDR2 as YDEGEE. The CDR3 length is 14 residues.

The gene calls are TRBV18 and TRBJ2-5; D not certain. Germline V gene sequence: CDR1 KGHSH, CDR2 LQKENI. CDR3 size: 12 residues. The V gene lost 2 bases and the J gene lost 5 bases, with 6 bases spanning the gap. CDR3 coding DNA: TGTGCCAGCTCACCAACGTATGAGACCCAGTACTTC. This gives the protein CASSPTYETQYF.

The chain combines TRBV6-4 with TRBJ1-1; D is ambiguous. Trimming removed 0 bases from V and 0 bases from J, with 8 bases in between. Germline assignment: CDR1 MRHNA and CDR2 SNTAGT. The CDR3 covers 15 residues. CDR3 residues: CASSDSPAMNTEAFF. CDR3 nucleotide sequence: TGTGCCAGCAGTGACTCGCCAGCGATGAACACTGAAGCTTTCTTT.

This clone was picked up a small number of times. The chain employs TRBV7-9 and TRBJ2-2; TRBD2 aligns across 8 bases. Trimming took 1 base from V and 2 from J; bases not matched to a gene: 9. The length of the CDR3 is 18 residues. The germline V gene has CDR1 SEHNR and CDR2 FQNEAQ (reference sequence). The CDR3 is CASSLEGLAGRNTGELFF. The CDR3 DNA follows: TGTGCCAGCAGCTTAGAAGGGCTAGCGGGCAGAAACACCGGGGAGCTGTTTTTT.

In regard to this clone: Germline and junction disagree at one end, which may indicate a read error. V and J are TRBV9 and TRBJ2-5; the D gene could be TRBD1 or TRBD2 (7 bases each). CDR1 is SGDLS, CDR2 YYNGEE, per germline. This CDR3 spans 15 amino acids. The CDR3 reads CAGSGTAGWQETQYF. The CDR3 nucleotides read TGTGCCGGCAGCGGGACAGCGGGTTGGCAAGAGACCCAGTACTTC. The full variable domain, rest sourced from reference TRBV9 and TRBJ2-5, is DSGVTQTPKHLITATGQRVTLRCSPRSGDLSVYWYQQSLDQGLQFLIQYYNGEERAKGNILERFSAQQFPDLHSELNLSSLELGDSALYFCAGSGTAGWQETQYFGPGTRLLVL.

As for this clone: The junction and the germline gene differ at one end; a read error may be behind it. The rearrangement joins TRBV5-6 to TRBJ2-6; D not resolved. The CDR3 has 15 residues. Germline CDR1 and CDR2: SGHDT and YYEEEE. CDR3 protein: CASSLAGPGANVLTF. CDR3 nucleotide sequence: TGTGCCAGCAGTTTGGCTGGTCCCGGGGCCAACGTCCTGACTTTC. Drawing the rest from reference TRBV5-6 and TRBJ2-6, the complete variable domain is DAGVTQSPTHLIKTRGQQVTLRCSPKSGHDTVSWYQQALGQGPQFIFQYYEEEERQRGNFPDRFSGHQFPNYSSELNVNALLLGDSALYLCASSLAGPGANVLTFGAGSRLTVL.

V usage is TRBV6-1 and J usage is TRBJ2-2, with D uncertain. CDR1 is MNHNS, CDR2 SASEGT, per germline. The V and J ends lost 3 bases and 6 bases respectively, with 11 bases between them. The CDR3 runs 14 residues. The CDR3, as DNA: TGTGCCAGCAGTGAGCCCACTCCCCCCGGGGAGCTGTTTTTT. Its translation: CASSEPTPPGELFF.

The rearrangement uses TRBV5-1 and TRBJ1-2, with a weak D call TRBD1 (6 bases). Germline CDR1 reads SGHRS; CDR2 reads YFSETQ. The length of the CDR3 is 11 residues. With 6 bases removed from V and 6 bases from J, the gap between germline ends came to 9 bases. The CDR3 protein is CASTGGDGYTF. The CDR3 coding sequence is TGCGCCAGCACTGGGGGCGATGGCTACACCTTC.

As DNA, the CDR3 is TGTGCCAGCAGTAGGGGTCGGACAGCAACTAATGAAAAACTGTTTTTT. This sequence encodes CASSRGRTATNEKLFF. This chain connects TRBV5-6 to TRBJ1-4; tentatively, D is TRBD1 (6 bases). The CDR3 covers 16 residues. V dropped 5 bases and J dropped 0 bases, with 14 bases sitting between them. CDR1 and CDR2 from the germline V gene are SGHDT and YYEEEE.

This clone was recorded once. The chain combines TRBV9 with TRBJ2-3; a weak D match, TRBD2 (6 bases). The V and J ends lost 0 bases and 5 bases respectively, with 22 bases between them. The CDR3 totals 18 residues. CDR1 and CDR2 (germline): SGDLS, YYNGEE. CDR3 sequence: CASSVVRDFGGAGDTQYF. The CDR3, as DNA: TGTGCCAGCAGCGTAGTCCGGGACTTCGGCGGAGCGGGAGATACGCAGTATTTT.

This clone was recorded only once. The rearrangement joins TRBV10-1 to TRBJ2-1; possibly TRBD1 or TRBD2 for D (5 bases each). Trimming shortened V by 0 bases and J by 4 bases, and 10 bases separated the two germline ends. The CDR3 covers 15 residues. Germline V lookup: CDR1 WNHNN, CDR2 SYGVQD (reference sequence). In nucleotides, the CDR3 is TGCGCCAGCAGTGAGTCGAATGGGGGATACAATGAGCAGTTCTTC. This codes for CASSESNGGYNEQFF.

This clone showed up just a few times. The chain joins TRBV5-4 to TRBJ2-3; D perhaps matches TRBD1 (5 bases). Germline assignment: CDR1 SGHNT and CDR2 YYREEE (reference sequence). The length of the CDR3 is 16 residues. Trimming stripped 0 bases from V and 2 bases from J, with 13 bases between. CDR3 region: CASSLGADSFTDTQYF. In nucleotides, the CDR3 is TGTGCCAGCAGCTTGGGTGCTGACAGCTTCACAGATACGCAGTATTTT.

CDR3 protein: CASSSILMGNSPLHF. The DNA for the CDR3 is TGTGCCAGCAGTTCGATCCTGATGGGGAATTCACCCCTCCACTTT. V and J are TRBV27 and TRBJ1-6; D gene uncertain. Germline CDR1 reads MNHEY; CDR2 reads SMNVEV (reference sequence). The V end lost 4 bases, the J end lost 7 bases, and 14 bases lay between the germline ends. The CDR3 covers 15 residues.

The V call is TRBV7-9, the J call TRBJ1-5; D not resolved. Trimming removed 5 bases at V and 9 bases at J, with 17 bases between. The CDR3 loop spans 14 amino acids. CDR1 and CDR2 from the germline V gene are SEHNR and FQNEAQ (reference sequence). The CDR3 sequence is CASSLGVGRGPQHF. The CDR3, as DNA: TGTGCCAGCAGCCTCGGGGTGGGTCGTGGGCCCCAGCATTTT.

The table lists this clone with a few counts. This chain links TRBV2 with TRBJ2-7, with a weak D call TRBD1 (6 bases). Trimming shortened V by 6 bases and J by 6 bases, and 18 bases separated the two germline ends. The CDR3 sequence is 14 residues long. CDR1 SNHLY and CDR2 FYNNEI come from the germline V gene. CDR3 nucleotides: TGTGCCAGCAGGGGAACAGGGTGGTATGGCGAGCAGTACTTC. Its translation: CASRGTGWYGEQYF.

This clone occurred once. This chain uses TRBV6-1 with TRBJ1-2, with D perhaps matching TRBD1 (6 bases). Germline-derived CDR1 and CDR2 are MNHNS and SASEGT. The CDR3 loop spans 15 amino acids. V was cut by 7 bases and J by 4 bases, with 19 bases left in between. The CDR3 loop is CASTTQQGFGYGYTF. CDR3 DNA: TGTGCCAGCACTACACAACAGGGTTTCGGCTATGGCTACACCTTC.

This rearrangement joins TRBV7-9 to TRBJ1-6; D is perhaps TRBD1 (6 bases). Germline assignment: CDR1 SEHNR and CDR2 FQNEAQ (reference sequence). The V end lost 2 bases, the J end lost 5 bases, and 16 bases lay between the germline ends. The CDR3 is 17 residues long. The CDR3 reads CASSLRGTTRDNSPLHF. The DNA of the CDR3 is TGTGCCAGCAGCTTAAGGGGGACCACAAGGGATAATTCACCCCTCCACTTT. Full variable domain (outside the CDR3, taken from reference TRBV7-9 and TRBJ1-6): DTGVSQNPRHKITKRGQNVTFRCDPISEHNRLYWYRQTLGQGPEFLTYFQNEAQLEKSRLLSDRFSAERPKGSFSTLEIQRTEQGDSAMYLCASSLRGTTRDNSPLHFGNGTRLTVT.

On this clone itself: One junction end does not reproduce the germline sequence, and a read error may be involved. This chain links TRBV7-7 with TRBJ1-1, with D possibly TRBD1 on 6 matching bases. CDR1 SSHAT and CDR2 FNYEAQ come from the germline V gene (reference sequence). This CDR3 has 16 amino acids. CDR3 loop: CASSRKTGGGITEAFF. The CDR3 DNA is TGTGCTAGCAGCCGAAAGACAGGTGGGGGGATAACTGAAGCTTTCTTT.

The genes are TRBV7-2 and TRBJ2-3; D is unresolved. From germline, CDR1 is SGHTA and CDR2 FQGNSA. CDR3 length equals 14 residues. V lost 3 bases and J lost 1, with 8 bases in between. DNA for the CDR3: TGTGCCAGCAGCTTTTCAAGCGGCACAGATACGCAGTATTTT. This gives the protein CASSFSSGTDTQYF.

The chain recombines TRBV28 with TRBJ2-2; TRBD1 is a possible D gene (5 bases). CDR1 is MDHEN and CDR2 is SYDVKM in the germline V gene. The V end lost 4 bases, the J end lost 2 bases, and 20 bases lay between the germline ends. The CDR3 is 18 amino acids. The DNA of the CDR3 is TGTGCCAGCAGTTCTACCGGATCTTGGACACCTAACACCGGGGAGCTGTTTTTT. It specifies CASSSTGSWTPNTGELFF.

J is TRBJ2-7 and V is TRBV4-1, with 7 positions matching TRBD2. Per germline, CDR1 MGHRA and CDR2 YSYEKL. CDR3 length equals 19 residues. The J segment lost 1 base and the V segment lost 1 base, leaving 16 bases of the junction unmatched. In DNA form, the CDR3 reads TGCGCCAGCAGCCAAGCGTTAATTTCGACTAGCATCCTATCCTACGAGCAGTACTTC. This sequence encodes CASSQALISTSILSYEQYF.

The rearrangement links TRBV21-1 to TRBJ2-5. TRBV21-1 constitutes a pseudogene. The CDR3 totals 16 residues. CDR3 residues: CASSKGVTLVGETQYF. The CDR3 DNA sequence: TGTGCCAGCAGCAAAGGAGTAACCCTCGTGGGAGAGACCCAGTACTTC.

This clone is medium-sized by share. The CDR3 loop reads CASSFMTGPLAPQHF. Here the CDR3 DNA reads TGTGCCAGTAGCTTTATGACAGGGCCCCTGGCGCCCCAGCATTTT. V is TRBV19 and J is TRBJ1-5; 7 bases agree with TRBD1. The CDR3 totals 15 residues. The V gene's germline CDR1 is LNHDA and CDR2 SQIVND (reference sequence). The ends lost 6 bases at V and 9 bases at J; junction bases unmatched: 14.

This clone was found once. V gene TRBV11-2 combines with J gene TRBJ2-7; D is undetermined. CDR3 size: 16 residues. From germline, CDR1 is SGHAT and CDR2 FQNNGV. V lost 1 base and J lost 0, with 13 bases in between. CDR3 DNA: TGTGCCAGCAGCTTAGCGACTCGGGCCGCCTCCTACGAGCAGTACTTC. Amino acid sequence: CASSLATRAASYEQYF. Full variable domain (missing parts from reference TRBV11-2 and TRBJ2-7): EAGVAQSPRYKIIEKRQSVAFWCNPISGHATLYWYQQILGQGPKLLIQFQNNGVVDDSQLPKDRFSAERLKGVDSTLKIQPAKLEDSAVYLCASSLATRAASYEQYFGPGTRLTVT.

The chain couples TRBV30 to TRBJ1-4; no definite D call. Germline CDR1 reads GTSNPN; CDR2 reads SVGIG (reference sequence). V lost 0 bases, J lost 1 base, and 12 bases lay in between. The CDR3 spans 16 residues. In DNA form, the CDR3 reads TGTGCCTGGAGTGTTGGAGTTCGGCGAACTAATGAAAAACTGTTTTTT. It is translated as CAWSVGVRRTNEKLFF. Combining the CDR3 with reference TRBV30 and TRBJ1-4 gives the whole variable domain SQTIHQWPATLVQPVGSPLSLECTVEGTSNPNLYWYRQAAGRGLQLLFYSVGIGQISSEVPQNLSASRPQDRQFILSSKKLLLSDSGFYLCAWSVGVRRTNEKLFFGSGTQLSVL.